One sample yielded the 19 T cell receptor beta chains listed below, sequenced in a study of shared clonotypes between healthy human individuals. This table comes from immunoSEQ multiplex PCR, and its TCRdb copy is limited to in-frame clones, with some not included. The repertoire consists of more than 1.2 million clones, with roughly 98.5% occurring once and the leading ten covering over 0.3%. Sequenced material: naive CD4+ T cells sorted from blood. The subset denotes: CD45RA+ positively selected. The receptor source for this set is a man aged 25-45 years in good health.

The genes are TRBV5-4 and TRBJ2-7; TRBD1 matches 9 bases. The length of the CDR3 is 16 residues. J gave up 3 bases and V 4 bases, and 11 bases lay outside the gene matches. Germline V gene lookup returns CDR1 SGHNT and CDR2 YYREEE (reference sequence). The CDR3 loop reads CASSQNRGLGLYEQYF. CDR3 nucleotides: TGTGCCAGCAGCCAAAACAGGGGGCTCGGACTCTACGAGCAGTACTTC.

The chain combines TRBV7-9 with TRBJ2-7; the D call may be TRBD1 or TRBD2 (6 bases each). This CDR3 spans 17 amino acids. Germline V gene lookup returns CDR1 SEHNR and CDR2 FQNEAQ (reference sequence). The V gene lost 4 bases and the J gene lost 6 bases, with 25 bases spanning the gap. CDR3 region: CASSYEAFGGRGSEQYF. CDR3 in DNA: TGTGCCAGCAGCTACGAGGCGTTTGGGGGGCGTGGGTCCGAGCAGTACTTC.

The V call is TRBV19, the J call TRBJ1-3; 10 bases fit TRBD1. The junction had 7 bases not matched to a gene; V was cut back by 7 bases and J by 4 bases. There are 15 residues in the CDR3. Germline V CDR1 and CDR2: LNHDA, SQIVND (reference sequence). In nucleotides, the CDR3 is TGTGCCAGTAAACAAGGGACAGGGGACGGAAACACCATATATTTT. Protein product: CASKQGTGDGNTIYF.

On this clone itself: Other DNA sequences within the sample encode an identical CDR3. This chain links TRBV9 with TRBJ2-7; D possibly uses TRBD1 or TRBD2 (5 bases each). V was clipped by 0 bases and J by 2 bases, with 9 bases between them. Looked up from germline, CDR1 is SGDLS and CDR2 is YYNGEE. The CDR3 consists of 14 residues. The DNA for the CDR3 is TGTGCCAGCAGCGTAGGAGGGGCGGCCTACGAGCAGTACTTC. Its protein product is CASSVGGAAYEQYF.

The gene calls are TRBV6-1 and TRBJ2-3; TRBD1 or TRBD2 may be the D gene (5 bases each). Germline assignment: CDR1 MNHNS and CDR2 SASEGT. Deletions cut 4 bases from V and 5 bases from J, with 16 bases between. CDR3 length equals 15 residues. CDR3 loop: CASSVIGRGVDTQYF. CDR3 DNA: TGTGCCAGCAGTGTAATTGGTCGAGGGGTAGATACGCAGTATTTT.

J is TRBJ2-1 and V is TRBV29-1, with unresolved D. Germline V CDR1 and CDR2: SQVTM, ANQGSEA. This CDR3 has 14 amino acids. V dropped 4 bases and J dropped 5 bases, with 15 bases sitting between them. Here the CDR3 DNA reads TGCAGCGTTGGGTACATCTTGGCCCACAATGAGCAGTTCTTC. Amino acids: CSVGYILAHNEQFF.

In DNA, the CDR3 is TGTGCCATCAGTGAATCGACCCAGAATACAAAGGCTGAGCAGTTCTTC. Amino acids: CAISESTQNTKAEQFF. This chain joins TRBV10-3 and TRBJ2-1; D ambiguous. The CDR3 has 16 residues. Trimming pared 3 bases from V and 9 bases from J, leaving 21 bases between. Germline V gene sequence: CDR1 ENHRY, CDR2 SYGVKD.

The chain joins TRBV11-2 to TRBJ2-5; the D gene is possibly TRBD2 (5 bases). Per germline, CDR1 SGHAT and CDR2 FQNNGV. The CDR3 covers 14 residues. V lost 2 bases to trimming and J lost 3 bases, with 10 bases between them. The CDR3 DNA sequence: TGTGCCAGCAGCTTACGGGAAACAGAAGAGACCCAGTACTTC. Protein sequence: CASSLRETEETQYF.

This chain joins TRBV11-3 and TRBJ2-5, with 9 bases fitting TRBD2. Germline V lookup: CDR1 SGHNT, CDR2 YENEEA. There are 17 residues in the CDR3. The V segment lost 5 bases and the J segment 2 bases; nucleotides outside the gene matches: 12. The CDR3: CASSPNQLAGRQETQYF. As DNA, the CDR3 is TGTGCCAGCAGCCCAAACCAACTAGCGGGTAGACAAGAGACCCAGTACTTC.

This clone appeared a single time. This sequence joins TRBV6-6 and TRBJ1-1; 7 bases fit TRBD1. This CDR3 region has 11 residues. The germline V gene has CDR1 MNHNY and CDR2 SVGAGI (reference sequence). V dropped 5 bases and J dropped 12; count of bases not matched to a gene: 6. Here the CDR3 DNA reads TGTGCCAGCAGTAACGACAGGGCCCCTTTCTTT. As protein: CASSNDRAPFF.

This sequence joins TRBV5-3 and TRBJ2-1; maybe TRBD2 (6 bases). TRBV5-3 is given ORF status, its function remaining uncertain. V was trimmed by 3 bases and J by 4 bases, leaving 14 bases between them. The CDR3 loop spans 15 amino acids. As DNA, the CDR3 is TGTGCCAGAAGCTGGGTCTTTCTAGCGTACAATGAGCAGTTCTTC. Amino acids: CARSWVFLAYNEQFF.

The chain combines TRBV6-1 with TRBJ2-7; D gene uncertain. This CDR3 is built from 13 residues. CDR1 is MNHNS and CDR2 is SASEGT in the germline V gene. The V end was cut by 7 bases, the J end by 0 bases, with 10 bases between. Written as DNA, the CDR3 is TGTGCCAGCACTATCAGGAGCTCCTACGAGCAGTACTTC. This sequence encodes CASTIRSSYEQYF.

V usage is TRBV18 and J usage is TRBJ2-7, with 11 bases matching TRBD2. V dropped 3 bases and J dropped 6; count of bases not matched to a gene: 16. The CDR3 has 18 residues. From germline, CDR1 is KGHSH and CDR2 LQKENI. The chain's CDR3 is CASSPRLQLAGAHVEQYF. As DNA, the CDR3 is TGTGCCAGCTCACCTAGGCTACAACTAGCGGGAGCCCACGTCGAGCAGTACTTC.

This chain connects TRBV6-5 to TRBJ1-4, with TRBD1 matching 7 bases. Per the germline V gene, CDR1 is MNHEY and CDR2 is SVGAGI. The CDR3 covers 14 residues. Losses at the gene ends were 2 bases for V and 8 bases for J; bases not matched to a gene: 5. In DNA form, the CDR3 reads TGTGCCAGCAGTTACCAGGGGGGGATGGAAAAACTGTTTTTT. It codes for CASSYQGGMEKLFF.

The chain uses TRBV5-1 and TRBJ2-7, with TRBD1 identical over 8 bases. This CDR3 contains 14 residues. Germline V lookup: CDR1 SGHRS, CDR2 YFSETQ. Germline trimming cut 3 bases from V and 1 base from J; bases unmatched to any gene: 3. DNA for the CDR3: TGCGCCAGCAGCTACCAGGGGGCTTCCTACGAGCAGTACTTC. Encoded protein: CASSYQGASYEQYF.

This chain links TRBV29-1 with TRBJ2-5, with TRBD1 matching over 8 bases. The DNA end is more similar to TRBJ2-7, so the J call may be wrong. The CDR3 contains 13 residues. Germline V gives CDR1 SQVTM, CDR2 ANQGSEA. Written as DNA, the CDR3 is TGCAGCGTGCAACAGGGGGACCTCTACGAGCAGTACTTC. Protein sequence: CSVQQGDLYEQYF.

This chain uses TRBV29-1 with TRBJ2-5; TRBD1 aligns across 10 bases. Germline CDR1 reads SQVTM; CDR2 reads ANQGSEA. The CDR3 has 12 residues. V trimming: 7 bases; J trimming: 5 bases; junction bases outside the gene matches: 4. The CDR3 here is CSATGGEETQYF. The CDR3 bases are TGCAGCGCGACAGGGGGCGAGGAGACCCAGTACTTC.

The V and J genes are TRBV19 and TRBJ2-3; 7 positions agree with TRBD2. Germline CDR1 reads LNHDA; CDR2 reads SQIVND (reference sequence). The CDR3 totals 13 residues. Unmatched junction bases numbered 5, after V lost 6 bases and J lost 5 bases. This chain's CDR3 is CASSRGVVDTQYF. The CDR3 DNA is TGTGCCAGTAGCCGGGGGGTTGTAGATACGCAGTATTTT.

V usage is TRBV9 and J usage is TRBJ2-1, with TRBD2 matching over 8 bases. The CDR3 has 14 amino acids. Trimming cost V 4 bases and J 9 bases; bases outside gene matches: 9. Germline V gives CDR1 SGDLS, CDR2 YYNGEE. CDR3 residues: CASSSGLVNAEQFF. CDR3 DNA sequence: TGTGCCAGCAGCTCGGGACTAGTTAACGCTGAGCAGTTCTTC.